Included here is one T cell receptor beta chain sequence, with context. Antigen specificity is unknown. This sample is drawn from a study of T cell responses to AZD1222 COVID-19 vaccine. Findings and caveats of the study: Elevations in Spike-specific TCR breadth and depth followed administration of two AZD1222 doses. A mostly white British donor set with more females was recruited, and clonal diversity was possibly underestimated.

With 7 bases removed from V and 3 bases from J, the gap between germline ends came to 10 bases. This CDR3 is built from 13 residues. The germline CDR1 and CDR2 sequences are ENHRY and SYGVKD. Generated by immunoSEQ multiplex PCR, the TCRdb table keeps only in-frame clones and is missing some. Its clone listing holds over 130,000 clones. The sequenced material came from peripheral blood. This chain uses TRBV10-3 with TRBJ1-5; unclear D gene. This TCR was recovered from an adult in good health. CDR3 in amino acids: CAITDTINQPQHF. The CDR3 DNA is TGTGCCATCACCGACACAATCAATCAGCCCCAGCATTTT.